This note documents a single TCR beta chain sequence. Using immunoSEQ multiplex PCR, the repertoire was profiled, and TCRdb retains in-frame clones only, with some absent. Among 100,000 to 150,000 clones listed, more than 85% were seen once. The record originates from a study of blood T cell repertoires in COVID-19. Across the whole study: Samples representing acute and convalescent COVID-19 were sourced from the United States, Italy and Spain. From T cells, B-cell-depleted T cells, or PBMCs came the material, which was cDNA or gDNA.

CDR3 size: 15 residues. Germline V gene sequence: CDR1 LGHNA, CDR2 YSLEER. With 3 bases clipped from V and 5 bases from J, the junction kept 8 bases outside the gene matches. While infection was still active, Seattle patients were enrolled and then followed longitudinally. The sequenced material came from peripheral blood. The chain has TRBV4-3 and TRBJ2-5, with 8 bases lining up with TRBD1. The TCR originated in a man in his 60s with COVID-19, enrolled during active disease. CDR3: CASSQDRVSGETQYF. The CDR3 DNA reads as TGCGCCAGCAGCCAGGACAGGGTGTCAGGGGAGACCCAGTACTTC.